This passage covers 17 T cell receptor beta chains from one sample sequenced in a study of blood T cell repertoires in COVID-19. TCRdb's copy holds only in-frame clones and misses some; the assay was immunoSEQ multiplex PCR. The table records around 330,000 clones, around 90% of them present only once. Sequenced input: PBMCs or T cells enriched from blood (not recorded which). These receptors all come from a man aged 55 to 69 who had recovered from COVID-19.

The V gene is TRBV29-1, the J gene TRBJ2-1, with TRBD2 matching over 10 bases. Germline CDR1 is SQVTM and CDR2 is ANQGSEA. V trimming: 4 bases; J trimming: 8 bases; junction bases outside the gene matches: 8. The CDR3 has 14 residues. CDR3 protein: CSVAGTSASDEQFF. The CDR3 DNA is TGCAGCGTTGCCGGGACTAGCGCCAGTGATGAGCAGTTCTTC.

The chain is built from TRBV2 and TRBJ2-7, with a weak D call TRBD1 (5 bases). The CDR3 has 14 residues. Trimming shortened V by 10 bases and J by 1 base, and 17 bases separated the two germline ends. CDR1 and CDR2 from the germline V gene are SNHLY and FYNNEI. The CDR3 nucleotides read TGTGCCATCGCAGGACACAGCGATTCCTACGAGCAGTACTTC. It is translated as CAIAGHSDSYEQYF.

The chain links TRBV6-5 to TRBJ1-4, with 7 bases fitting TRBD1. This CDR3 spans 15 amino acids. CDR1 is MNHEY, CDR2 SVGAGI, per germline. Germline trimming cut 4 bases from V and 3 bases from J; bases unmatched to any gene: 5. CDR3 loop: CASSSPGGPNEKLFF. The CDR3, as DNA: TGTGCCAGCAGTTCACCAGGGGGTCCTAATGAAAAACTGTTTTTT.

This clone is a singleton in its sample. The V and J genes are TRBV29-1 and TRBJ1-5, with 8 bases fitting TRBD1. The CDR3 contains 15 residues. Germline CDR1 is SQVTM and CDR2 is ANQGSEA. In nucleotides, the CDR3 is TGCAACGTGGGAGTTCTCGGACAGGGTCATCAGCCCCAGCATTTT. Residues: CNVGVLGQGHQPQHF.

The chain has TRBV6-5 and TRBJ1-6, with a tentative D call TRBD1 (5 bases). Germline V gene sequence: CDR1 MNHEY, CDR2 SVGAGI. The CDR3 sequence is 16 residues long. Trimming pared 0 bases from V and 6 bases from J, leaving 12 bases between. CDR3 DNA: TGTGCCAGCAGTTACTCGTTTGCAGGGATTAATTCACCCCTCCACTTT. Encoded protein: CASSYSFAGINSPLHF.

V usage is TRBV9 and J usage is TRBJ2-1; 7 positions agree with TRBD2. The trim removed 4 bases at V and 4 bases at J, leaving 8 bases unmatched. Germline CDR1 reads SGDLS; CDR2 reads YYNGEE. The CDR3 is made up of 15 amino acids. CDR3 region: CASSSRGDGYNEQFF. The CDR3 DNA is TGTGCCAGCAGCTCCCGGGGGGACGGGTACAATGAGCAGTTCTTC.

V usage is TRBV5-1 and J usage is TRBJ2-7; D might be TRBD1 (6 bases). V lost 5 bases, J lost 2 bases, and 8 bases lay in between. Germline loops: CDR1 SGHRS, CDR2 YFSETQ. The CDR3 sequence is 12 residues long. The CDR3 protein is CASSGQTYEQYF. The CDR3 DNA reads TGCGCCAGCAGTGGACAGACCTACGAGCAGTACTTC.

The V call is TRBV5-1, the J call TRBJ2-7, with D perhaps TRBD1 (6 bases). The germline V gene encodes CDR1 SGHRS and CDR2 YFSETQ. CDR3 length equals 14 residues. V was shortened by 4 bases and J by 9 bases, with 20 bases between the two germline ends. The chain's CDR3 is CASSPWQGQAMQYF. DNA for the CDR3: TGCGCCAGCAGCCCGTGGCAGGGGCAGGCGATGCAGTACTTC.

The chain links TRBV24-1 to TRBJ1-2; no reliable D call. The CDR3 runs to 13 residues. Trimming left V 4 bases short and J 5 bases short, with 10 bases between. Germline CDR1 reads KGHDR; CDR2 reads SFDVKD. The DNA for the CDR3 is TGTGCCACCAGTGACGACACCGTTTATGGCTACACCTTC. Protein: CATSDDTVYGYTF.

V usage is TRBV28 and J usage is TRBJ2-3, with 9 bases fitting TRBD2. Germline values: CDR1 MDHEN, CDR2 SYDVKM. There are 16 residues in the CDR3. With 7 bases clipped from V and 2 bases from J, the junction kept 10 bases outside the gene matches. The CDR3 loop is CASTNIAGETTDTQYF. CDR3 DNA: TGTGCCAGCACAAATATAGCGGGAGAAACCACAGATACGCAGTATTTT.

The chain couples TRBV6-6 to TRBJ1-1; 7 bases map to TRBD1. The CDR3 covers 12 residues. The junction had 6 bases not matched to a gene; V was cut back by 8 bases and J by 6 bases. CDR1 and CDR2 from the germline V gene are MNHNY and SVGAGI (reference sequence). Written as DNA, the CDR3 is TGTGCCAGCGGGGACAGTTCAGCTGAAGCTTTCTTT. Encoded protein: CASGDSSAEAFF.

The gene calls are TRBV6-5 and TRBJ2-7; TRBD1 is a possible D gene (6 bases). V shed 7 bases and J shed 1 base, with 14 bases lying between them. From germline, CDR1 is MNHEY and CDR2 SVGAGI. The CDR3 is 14 residues long. The CDR3 spells CASNWVGQSYEQYF. As DNA, the CDR3 is TGTGCCAGCAACTGGGTAGGACAGTCCTACGAGCAGTACTTC.

This clone was observed a handful of times. This chain joins TRBV7-2 and TRBJ2-7; 10 bases map to TRBD1. This CDR3 region has 14 residues. The ends lost 6 bases at V and 4 bases at J; junction bases unmatched: 6. Per the germline V gene, CDR1 is SGHTA and CDR2 is FQGNSA. The CDR3, as DNA: TGTGCCAGCAGGCCCGGGACAGGGGCATACGAGCAGTACTTC. Encoded protein: CASRPGTGAYEQYF.

This clone is a singleton in its sample. J is TRBJ2-3 and V is TRBV9; D perhaps matches TRBD2 (7 bases). This CDR3 has 14 amino acids. CDR1 SGDLS and CDR2 YYNGEE come from the germline V gene. V shed 4 bases and J shed 5 bases, with 14 bases lying between them. The CDR3 bases are TGTGCCAGCAGCCCCTTGGGGGGGCAAGATACGCAGTATTTT. This encodes CASSPLGGQDTQYF.

CDR3 nucleotides: TGTGCCAGCAGCTCGGGACTAGCGATATCCTACAATGAGCAGTTCTTC. It codes for CASSSGLAISYNEQFF. This chain connects TRBV7-2 to TRBJ2-1; 10 bases match TRBD2. Per germline, CDR1 SGHTA and CDR2 FQGNSA. The CDR3 is 16 residues long. After removal of 4 bases from V and 1 base from J, the junction contained 4 bases not matched to a gene.

The chain uses TRBV28 and TRBJ2-2, with 7 bases identical to TRBD2. The length of the CDR3 is 16 residues. V was clipped by 5 bases and J by 2 bases; unmatched bases: 8. The V gene's germline CDR1 is MDHEN and CDR2 SYDVKM. The CDR3 spells CASSILGGSNTGELFF. As DNA, the CDR3 is TGTGCCAGCAGTATCCTAGGCGGGAGTAACACCGGGGAGCTGTTTTTT.

J is TRBJ2-5 and V is TRBV25-1; possible D gene TRBD2, 6 bases. V lost 5 bases and J lost 5, with 12 bases in between. CDR1 is MGHDK and CDR2 is SYGVNS in the germline V gene. The length of the CDR3 is 13 residues. The CDR3 region is CASSISGTETQYF. The CDR3 DNA is TGTGCCAGCAGTATTAGCGGTACGGAGACCCAGTACTTC. Using reference TRBV25-1 and TRBJ2-5 for the parts outside the CDR3, the full variable domain is EADIYQTPRYLVIGTGKKITLECSQTMGHDKMYWYQQDPGMELHLIHYSYGVNSTEKGDLSSESTVSRIRTEHFPLTLESARPSHTSQYLCASSISGTETQYFGPGTRLLVL.